The 14 T cell receptor beta chains below come from one sample, sequenced in a study of cytomegalovirus exposure and HLA in healthy donors (dated by TCRdb to the late 2010s). Library preparation employed the immunoSEQ multiplex PCR assay. For the multiplex PCR, a mixture combining 60 forward primers for TCR Vbeta segments and 13 reverse primers for TCR Jbeta segments was used. TCRdb retrieved this table from immuneACCESS and kept in-frame rearrangements only. Not all clones are present; in checked studies, unresolved V genes account for under half, and no reason is known for the remainder. The table for this sample lists roughly 60,000 clones. In total, the top ten clones hold about 4% of the sample. Sequencing used PBMCs. The receptor set was obtained from a woman aged 18 to 35 in good health and CMV-seronegative.

The chain uses TRBV11-3 and TRBJ2-7; maybe TRBD1 (5 bases). Between the trimmed V and J ends, which lost 5 bases and 0 bases, there was a span of 11 bases. The CDR3 is 14 amino acids. The germline CDR1 and CDR2 sequences are SGHNT and YENEEA. CDR3 amino acids: CASSPGWGSYEQYF. CDR3 DNA: TGTGCCAGCAGCCCAGGGTGGGGCTCCTACGAGCAGTACTTC.

The V and J genes are TRBV19 and TRBJ2-7; the match to TRBD1 covers 10 bases. This CDR3 spans 15 amino acids. V gave up 5 bases and J gave up 1 base; unmatched junction bases: 5. CDR1 and CDR2 from the germline V gene are LNHDA and SQIVND (reference sequence). The CDR3 coding sequence is TGTGCCAGTAGTGTTCGGGACAGGGGATCCTACGAGCAGTACTTC. It translates to CASSVRDRGSYEQYF.

The DNA for the CDR3 is TGTGCCAGCAGCTCCAGACTAGCGGCCTACGAGCAGTACTTC. It specifies CASSSRLAAYEQYF. The chain is built from TRBV13 and TRBJ2-7, with 9 bases matching TRBD2. CDR1 and CDR2 (germline): PRHDT, FYEKMQ (reference sequence). The CDR3 covers 14 residues. V gave up 4 bases and J gave up 2 bases; unmatched junction bases: 3. The full variable domain, rest sourced from reference TRBV13 and TRBJ2-7, is AAGVIQSPRHLIKEKRETATLKCYPIPRHDTVYWYQQGPGQDPQFLISFYEKMQSDKGSIPDRFSAQQFSDYHSELNMSSLELGDSALYFCASSSRLAAYEQYFGPGTRLTVT.

Of note for this clone: A junction boundary mismatches the germline segment, possibly from a read error. The rearrangement uses TRBV4-1 and TRBJ2-7, with TRBD2 matching over 8 bases. Per germline, CDR1 MGHRA and CDR2 YSYEKL. The CDR3 sequence is 12 residues long. This chain's CDR3 is CATSGGTYEQYF. The CDR3 nucleotides are TGCGCCACCAGCGGGGGCACCTACGAGCAGTACTTC.

The genes are TRBV27 and TRBJ1-2, with D perhaps matching TRBD1 (6 bases). V was cut by 4 bases and J by 10 bases, with 16 bases left in between. CDR1 MNHEY and CDR2 SMNVEV come from the germline V gene (reference sequence). The CDR3 contains 13 residues. Here the CDR3 reads CASSWGGASDYTF. Here the CDR3 DNA reads TGTGCCAGCAGTTGGGGGGGCGCTTCCGACTACACCTTC.

V gene TRBV5-1 combines with J gene TRBJ1-3, with TRBD1 matching over 10 bases. With 3 bases clipped from V and 7 bases from J, the junction kept 7 bases outside the gene matches. This CDR3 has 15 amino acids. CDR1 and CDR2 (germline): SGHRS, YFSETQ. The CDR3 bases are TGCGCCAGCAGCTGGACCGGGACAGGGGCGAACACCATATATTTT. Its translation: CASSWTGTGANTIYF.

This chain joins TRBV7-9 and TRBJ2-7, with D tentatively TRBD1 (5 bases). Looked up from germline, CDR1 is SEHNR and CDR2 is FQNEAQ (reference sequence). This CDR3 is 12 amino acids long. V lost 4 bases and J lost 5, with 9 bases in between. CDR3 in DNA: TGTGCCAGCAGCTGGGGCGCGAACGAGCAGTACTTC. Protein sequence: CASSWGANEQYF.

J is TRBJ2-3 and V is TRBV29-1; 12 bases align to TRBD2. The CDR3 sequence is 15 residues long. The V segment lost 5 bases and the J segment 2 bases; nucleotides outside the gene matches: 5. The germline gives CDR1 SQVTM, CDR2 ANQGSEA. CDR3 in DNA: TGCAGCGTTCCCGGACTAGCGGGAACCACAGATACGCAGTATTTT. This translates into CSVPGLAGTTDTQYF.

V gene TRBV25-1 combines with J gene TRBJ1-3; possibly TRBD1 for D (6 bases). CDR1 MGHDK and CDR2 SYGVNS come from the germline V gene. V was clipped by 5 bases and J by 2 bases, with 13 bases between them. CDR3 length: 15 amino acids. The CDR3 sequence is CASSPPGAAGNTIYF. The DNA for the CDR3 is TGTGCCAGCAGTCCCCCAGGGGCTGCTGGAAACACCATATATTTT.

The V and J genes are TRBV6-5 and TRBJ1-2; unclear D gene. CDR1 and CDR2 from the germline V gene are MNHEY and SVGAGI. Trimming pared 4 bases from V and 8 bases from J, leaving 14 bases between. This CDR3 is built from 13 residues. CDR3 nucleotides: TGTGCCAGCAGTTGGGCGCCCGAGCGGGGCTACACCTTC. Translation: CASSWAPERGYTF.

For this clone: Other DNA sequences in the same sample also yield this CDR3. This rearrangement joins TRBV29-1 to TRBJ2-5; no clear D gene. Trimming pared 7 bases from V and 4 bases from J, leaving 10 bases between. This CDR3 region has 11 residues. Looked up from germline, CDR1 is SQVTM and CDR2 is ANQGSEA. CDR3 protein: CSASLRETQYF. The CDR3 coding sequence is TGCAGCGCATCCCTACGAGAGACCCAGTACTTC.

The V call is TRBV11-3, the J call TRBJ1-2, with TRBD1 identical over 7 bases. Per germline, CDR1 SGHNT and CDR2 YENEEA. V trimming: 5 bases; J trimming: 8 bases; junction bases outside the gene matches: 14. CDR3 length: 15 residues. The CDR3: CASSPQDRAWSGYTF. The DNA for the CDR3 is TGTGCCAGCAGCCCACAAGACAGGGCTTGGAGCGGCTACACCTTC.

The chain joins TRBV6-5 to TRBJ1-4; TRBD1 aligns across 7 bases. The V gene's germline CDR1 is MNHEY and CDR2 SVGAGI. The CDR3 has 14 residues. Trimming cost V 6 bases and J 8 bases; bases outside gene matches: 9. CDR3 in DNA: TGTGCCAGCAGAGCAGGGGGAGCCGCCGAAAAACTGTTTTTT. Translating gives CASRAGGAAEKLFF.

The genes are TRBV5-4 and TRBJ2-5; D may be TRBD1 (5 bases). The CDR3 contains 13 residues. Germline CDR1 and CDR2: SGHNT and YYREEE (reference sequence). V was trimmed by 0 bases and J by 3 bases, leaving 6 bases between them. CDR3 loop: CASSLAREETQYF. Here the CDR3 DNA reads TGTGCCAGCAGCTTGGCCAGGGAAGAGACCCAGTACTTC.